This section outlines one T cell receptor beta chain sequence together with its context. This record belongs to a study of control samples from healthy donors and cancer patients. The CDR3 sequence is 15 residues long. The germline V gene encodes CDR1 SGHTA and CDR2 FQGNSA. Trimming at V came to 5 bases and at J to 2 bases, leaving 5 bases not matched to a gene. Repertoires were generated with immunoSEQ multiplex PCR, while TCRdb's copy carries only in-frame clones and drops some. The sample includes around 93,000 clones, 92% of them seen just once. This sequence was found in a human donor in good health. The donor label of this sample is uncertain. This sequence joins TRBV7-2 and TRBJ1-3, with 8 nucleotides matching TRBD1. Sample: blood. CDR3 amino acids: CASSPGTGTGNTIYF. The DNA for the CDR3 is TGTGCCAGCAGCCCCGGGACAGGCACTGGAAACACCATATATTTT. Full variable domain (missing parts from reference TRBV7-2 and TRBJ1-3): GAGVSQSPSNKVTEKGKDVELRCDPISGHTALYWYRQSLGQGLEFLIYFQGNSAPDKSGLPSDRFSAERTGGSVSTLTIQRTQQEDSAVYLCASSPGTGTGNTIYFGEGSWLTVV.